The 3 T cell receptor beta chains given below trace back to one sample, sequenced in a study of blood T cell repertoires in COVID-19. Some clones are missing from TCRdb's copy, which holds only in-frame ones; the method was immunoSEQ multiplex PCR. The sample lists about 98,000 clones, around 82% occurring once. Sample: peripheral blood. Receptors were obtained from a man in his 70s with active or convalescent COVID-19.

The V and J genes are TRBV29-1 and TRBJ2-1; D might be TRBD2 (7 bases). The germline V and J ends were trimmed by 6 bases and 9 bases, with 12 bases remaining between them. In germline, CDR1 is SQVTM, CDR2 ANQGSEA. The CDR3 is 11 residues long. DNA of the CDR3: TGCAGCGTGCCGGGGGGCCTTGAGCAGTTCTTC. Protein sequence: CSVPGGLEQFF.

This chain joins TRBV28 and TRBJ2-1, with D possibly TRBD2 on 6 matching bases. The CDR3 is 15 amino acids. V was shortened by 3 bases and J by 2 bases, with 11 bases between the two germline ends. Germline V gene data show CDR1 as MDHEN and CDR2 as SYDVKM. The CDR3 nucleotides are TGTGCCAGCAGTTTGCCTGGGAGGACCTACAATGAGCAGTTCTTC. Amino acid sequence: CASSLPGRTYNEQFF.

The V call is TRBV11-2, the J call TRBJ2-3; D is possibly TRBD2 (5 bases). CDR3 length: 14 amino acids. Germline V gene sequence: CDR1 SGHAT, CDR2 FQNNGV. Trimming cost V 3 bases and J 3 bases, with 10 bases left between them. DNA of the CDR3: TGTGCCAGCAGCTTTTTTCGGGGAACAGATACGCAGTATTTT. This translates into CASSFFRGTDTQYF.